What follows are 15 T cell receptor beta chains derived from one specimen sequenced in a study of neurological immune-mediated disorders. Each CDR3 protein is one row after TCRdb ran MiXCR on the 5' RACE reads. The sample lists roughly 80,000 distinct CDR3 sequences, roughly a sixth occurring once. Sequencing was done on a sample of PBMCs. The receptors here all came from a woman in her forties in good health.

This clonotype came up many times. The V and J genes are TRBV10-1 and TRBJ2-1; D is undetermined. The CDR3 has 14 amino acids. From germline, CDR1 is WNHNN and CDR2 SYGVQD (reference sequence). V shed 0 bases and J shed 9 bases, with 12 bases lying between them. The CDR3 here is CASSESNESGEQFF. CDR3 sequence (DNA): TGCGCCAGCAGTGAGTCGAATGAAAGTGGTGAGCAGTTCTTC.

This clonotype was seen at least ten times. The chain is built from TRBV7-2 and TRBJ1-5; TRBD1 agrees at 8 bases. With V trimmed by 5 bases and J by 7 bases, 13 bases remained unmatched. The germline gives CDR1 SGHTA, CDR2 FQGNSA. The CDR3 is 16 amino acids. The CDR3, as DNA: TGTGCCAGCAGCCCTAGATCGGACAGGGCCGGACAGCCCCAGCATTTT. This sequence encodes CASSPRSDRAGQPQHF.

At least ten counts were recorded for this clonotype. V is TRBV20-1 and J is TRBJ2-1; TRBD1 might be the D (6 bases). The V end was cut by 6 bases, the J end by 8 bases, with 11 bases between. The CDR3 loop spans 11 amino acids. The germline gives CDR1 DFQATT, CDR2 SNEGSKA (reference sequence). The CDR3 here is CSAPQGYEQFF. The DNA for the CDR3 is TGCAGTGCCCCCCAGGGGTATGAGCAGTTCTTC.

This clonotype was counted many times. The chain couples TRBV28 to TRBJ2-7; D ambiguous. Germline loops: CDR1 MDHEN, CDR2 SYDVKM. Trimming cost V 4 bases and J 2 bases, with 12 bases left between them. CDR3 length equals 14 residues. The CDR3 nucleotides are TGTGCCAGCAGTTATTCAACGATCCCCTACGAGCAGTACGTC. Translation gives CASSYSTIPYEQYV.

For this clonotype: Mismatch with germline at one junction end may stem from a read error. The genes are TRBV20-1 and TRBJ2-2; 9 positions match TRBD1. There are 16 residues in the CDR3. Germline V CDR1 and CDR2: DFQATT, SNEGSKA (reference sequence). This chain's CDR3 is CRARDRVTGGTGELFF. CDR3 coding DNA: TGCAGAGCTAGAGATCGTGTGACAGGGGGCACCGGGGAGCTGTTTTTT.

V and J are TRBV29-1 and TRBJ1-2; perhaps TRBD1 as D (5 bases). CDR1 and CDR2 (germline): SQVTM, ANQGSEA. The V and J ends lost 3 bases and 8 bases respectively, with 13 bases between them. The CDR3 consists of 12 residues. In DNA, the CDR3 is TGCAGCGTTGACGTGGGGCAAGTAGGCTACACCTTC. Translated: CSVDVGQVGYTF.

There are many counts of this clonotype. The chain links TRBV7-2 to TRBJ1-1; D unresolved. V lost 1 base and J 3 bases, leaving 15 bases between the germline ends. CDR3 length: 16 residues. Germline V gene sequence: CDR1 SGHTA, CDR2 FQGNSA. The CDR3 sequence is CASSLVGSGTDTEAFF. In DNA form, the CDR3 reads TGTGCCAGCAGCTTAGTAGGGTCGGGCACTGACACTGAAGCTTTCTTT.

This clonotype was recorded many times. This rearrangement joins TRBV5-1 to TRBJ2-7; TRBD1 agrees at 7 bases. CDR3 length: 13 residues. The germline gives CDR1 SGHRS, CDR2 YFSETQ. V shed 4 bases and J 2 bases; nucleotides not matched to a gene: 3. The chain's CDR3 is CASSVGTAYEQYF. The CDR3 DNA reads as TGCGCCAGCAGCGTTGGGACAGCCTACGAGCAGTACTTC.

This clonotype occurred many times. The chain employs TRBV7-7 and TRBJ1-3, with D tentatively TRBD1 (6 bases). The CDR3 runs 13 residues. Germline loops: CDR1 SSHAT, CDR2 FNYEAQ (reference sequence). Deletions cut 3 bases from V and 4 bases from J, with 7 bases between. The CDR3 is CASSFGQGNTIYF. The DNA of the CDR3 is TGTGCCAGCAGCTTCGGACAGGGAAACACCATATATTTT.

This clonotype came up many times. The chain combines TRBV7-2 with TRBJ2-2; D possibly corresponds to TRBD2 (5 bases). Looked up from germline, CDR1 is SGHTA and CDR2 is FQGNSA. V gave up 2 bases and J gave up 2 bases, with 18 bases separating them. The length of the CDR3 is 18 residues. The CDR3: CASSLTVIRAENTGELFF. CDR3 coding DNA: TGTGCCAGCAGCTTAACCGTCATCCGAGCGGAAAACACCGGGGAGCTGTTTTTT.

There are many counts of this clonotype. J is TRBJ1-2 and V is TRBV5-1; D is unresolved. Germline V gene lookup returns CDR1 SGHRS and CDR2 YFSETQ. V gave up 4 bases and J gave up 4 bases, with 8 bases separating them. The CDR3 consists of 12 residues. CDR3 residues: CASSDELYGYTF. CDR3 nucleotide sequence: TGCGCCAGCAGCGACGAACTCTATGGCTACACCTTC.

This clonotype was counted many times. This rearrangement joins TRBV5-1 to TRBJ2-3, with 7 bases identical to TRBD1. V lost 4 bases and J lost 1; bases outside the gene matches: 9. CDR3 length equals 16 residues. In germline, CDR1 is SGHRS, CDR2 YFSETQ. The CDR3 region has the DNA TGCGCCAGCAGCCCATATCGACAGGGAGGCACAGATACGCAGTATTTT. Its protein product is CASSPYRQGGTDTQYF.

The table lists this clonotype with many counts. The chain carries TRBV7-2 and TRBJ1-2; unclear D gene. The CDR3 contains 13 residues. Germline V gene sequence: CDR1 SGHTA, CDR2 FQGNSA. V lost 5 bases and J lost 4, with 11 bases in between. CDR3 DNA: TGTGCCAGCAGCCCCCGGCCGGTCTATGGCTACACCTTC. This translates into CASSPRPVYGYTF. The full variable domain, rest sourced from reference TRBV7-2 and TRBJ1-2, is GAGVSQSPSNKVTEKGKDVELRCDPISGHTALYWYRQSLGQGLEFLIYFQGNSAPDKSGLPSDRFSAERTGGSVSTLTIQRTQQEDSAVYLCASSPRPVYGYTFGSGTRLTVV.

Many counts were recorded for this clonotype. The gene calls are TRBV28 and TRBJ2-7; 9 nucleotides align to TRBD1. V dropped 3 bases and J dropped 3; count of bases not matched to a gene: 3. Germline V CDR1 and CDR2: MDHEN, SYDVKM. This CDR3 has 14 residues. DNA of the CDR3: TGTGCCAGCAGTTTCGGACAGGGGAGCTACGAGCAGTACGTC. Protein product: CASSFGQGSYEQYV.

In its sample, this clonotype was seen many times. The genes are TRBV2 and TRBJ2-5; no clear D gene. CDR1 is SNHLY and CDR2 is FYNNEI in the germline V gene. This CDR3 region has 12 residues. V was trimmed by 5 bases and J by 5 bases, leaving 9 bases between them. CDR3 sequence reads: CASSSEGETQYF. CDR3 DNA: TGTGCCAGCAGTTCGGAAGGGGAGACCCAGTACTTC.